The next 10 T cell receptor beta chains were all read from a single sample in a study of tumor-infiltrating lymphocytes in primary liver carcinoma. Priming with a constant-region primer yielded TCR beta cDNA from 450 to 550 ng total RNA. Modified slightly, ARM-PCR produced TCR beta libraries over three nested multiplex PCR rounds. The first two PCR rounds used TRBV1-TRBV30 forward primers with a C-beta reverse primer, roughly 11 cycles each. MiXCR, applied by TCRdb to the multiplex PCR reads, yields one record per CDR3 protein. The table records some 190,000 distinct CDR3 sequences, approximately 60% of them present only once. They got blood RNA out of unsorted whole blood and also pulled out germline DNA. Input material: peripheral blood. These receptors were obtained from a man aged 35 to 55 with primary liver carcinoma and hepatitis B virus infection.

Many counts were recorded for this clonotype. This chain links TRBV6-6 with TRBJ2-1, with 9 bases aligning to TRBD2. J was trimmed by 5 bases and V by 4 bases; bases with no gene match: 6. Germline V gene lookup returns CDR1 MNHNY and CDR2 SVGAGI (reference sequence). The length of the CDR3 is 15 residues. As DNA, the CDR3 is TGTGCCAGCAGTTCTGCGACTAGCGGACACAATGAGCAGTTCTTC. Translating it yields CASSSATSGHNEQFF.

About this clonotype itself: A much larger clone is a single base away; this may be a read error. J is TRBJ1-1 and V is TRBV6-1; weak D call: TRBD1 (6 bases). Germline V gene data show CDR1 as MNHNS and CDR2 as SASEGT. The CDR3 has 15 residues. V was pared by 6 bases and J by 5 bases, with 19 bases between. The CDR3 DNA sequence: TGTGCCAGCAGCATTCAACAGGGTCGGAGTACTGAAGCTTTCTTT. Amino acids: CASSIQQGRSTEAFF.

To note about this clonotype: This may arise from a read error, as a much more abundant clone is one base away. The chain joins TRBV6-5 to TRBJ2-7, with D tentatively TRBD1 or TRBD2 (5 bases each). The germline CDR1 and CDR2 sequences are MNHEY and SVGAGI. V lost 1 base to trimming and J lost 2 bases, with 9 bases between them. The CDR3 is made up of 14 amino acids. The CDR3 sequence is CASSYFREPYEQYF. The DNA of the CDR3 is TGTGCCAGCAGTTACTTCAGGGAGCCCTACGAGCAGTACTTC.

CDR3 DNA sequence: TGTGCCAGCACCTGGGGCGGGGGCGCCTCCTACGAGCAGTACTTC. This encodes CASTWGGGASYEQYF. The chain combines TRBV12-3 or TRBV12-4 with TRBJ2-7; tentatively, D is TRBD2 (7 bases). V was cut by 7 bases and J by 0 bases, with 16 bases left in between. The CDR3 has 15 amino acids.

This chain uses TRBV5-1 with TRBJ2-1; D not resolved. The germline CDR1 and CDR2 sequences are SGHRS and YFSETQ. V lost 1 base to trimming and J lost 13 bases, with 12 bases between them. The CDR3 is made up of 12 amino acids. The CDR3 loop reads CASSLSSAIQFF. The CDR3 nucleotides are TGCGCCAGCAGCTTGAGTTCCGCTATCCAGTTCTTC. The full variable domain, in which reference TRBV5-1 and TRBJ2-1 provide the parts outside the CDR3, is KAGVTQTPRYLIKTRGQQVTLSCSPISGHRSVSWYQQTPGQGLQFLFEYFSETQRNKGNFPGRFSGRQFSNSRSEMNVSTLELGDSALYLCASSLSSAIQFFGPGTRLTVL.

Concerning this clonotype itself: At one of its ends the junction is not consistent with the germline gene, which may arise from a read error. The V call is TRBV12-3 or TRBV12-4, the J call TRBJ2-1; D gene ambiguous. CDR3 size: 14 residues. The CDR3 DNA reads TGTGCCAGCAGTTTAGGTACTTTGGTAGTGGAGCGGTTCTTC. Protein product: CASSLGTLVVERFF.

This clonotype has a count of ten or more. The chain combines TRBV4-1 with TRBJ2-1; perhaps D is TRBD1 or TRBD2 (7 bases each). The CDR3 has 17 amino acids. The ends were cut back, 4 bases at V and 7 bases at J, with 23 bases in the middle. Germline-derived CDR1 and CDR2 are MGHRA and YSYEKL. CDR3 bases: TGCGCCAGCAGCCTAGAGGCGGGAGTACAGGGGAGGAATGAGCAGTTCTTC. Its translation is CASSLEAGVQGRNEQFF.

The chain recombines TRBV12-3 or TRBV12-4 with TRBJ2-3; the D gene is possibly TRBD1 (6 bases). V lost 6 bases and J 4 bases, leaving 11 bases between the germline ends. CDR3 length: 13 residues. The CDR3 protein is CASRVTGADTQYF. In nucleotides, the CDR3 is TGTGCCAGCAGGGTGACAGGCGCAGATACGCAGTATTTT.

This clonotype was detected many times. V is TRBV11-2 and J is TRBJ2-3; TRBD2 matches 8 bases. The trim removed 6 bases at V and 7 bases at J, leaving 12 bases unmatched. Looked up from germline, CDR1 is SGHAT and CDR2 is FQNNGV. This CDR3 spans 15 amino acids. For the CDR3, the DNA is TGTGCCAGCAGGGACCCGGGAGGGCCTATGAATACGCAGTATTTT. Protein: CASRDPGGPMNTQYF.

Remarks on this clonotype: The junction departs from germline at one end; a sequencing error may be responsible. V is TRBV10-3 and J is TRBJ2-7; tentatively, D is TRBD1 (5 bases). The CDR3 runs to 15 residues. Germline CDR1 ENHRY, CDR2 SYGVKD. The chain's CDR3 is CTISEDTEKPYEQYF. The CDR3 nucleotides read TGTACCATCAGTGAGGACACCGAAAAACCGTACGAGCAGTACTTC.